This is a list of T cell receptor beta chains from one sample in a study of CD8+ T cells in alopecia areata. Repertoires were generated with immunoSEQ multiplex PCR, while TCRdb's copy carries only in-frame clones and drops some. The repertoire holds around 120,000 clones, with around 45% as singletons. Sequenced input: NKG2D-low CD8+ T cells sorted from blood. The receptors come from a human donor with alopecia areata. Each CDR3 is given with its conserved first and last residue. The D gene is left open where the match is weak. Some rows have no size entry. The others give once, few or many, or a class for an expanded clone.

D: -
V: TRBV29-1
J: TRBJ1-2
size: -
CDR3: CSAGPDYSGGYTF
DNA: TGCAGCGCAGGTCCGGATTATTCCGGGGGCTACACCTTC

D: -
V: TRBV29-1
J: TRBJ2-3
size: few
CDR3: CSVEDVAGQGGSDTQYF
DNA: TGCAGCGTTGAAGACGTAGCGGGACAGGGTGGCTCAGATACGCAGTATTTT

D: TRBD1
V: TRBV5-1
J: TRBJ1-2
size: once
CDR3: CASSPTGGAIDGYTF
DNA: TGCGCCAGCAGCCCGACAGGGGGCGCAATAGATGGCTACACCTTC

D: TRBD1
V: TRBV29-1
J: TRBJ2-7
size: -
CDR3: CSVDSQGAHEQYF
DNA: TGCAGCGTTGATTCGCAGGGGGCTCACGAGCAGTACTTC

D: -
V: TRBV5-6
J: TRBJ1-2
size: -
CDR3: CASSGTGTLYGYTF
DNA: TGTGCCAGCAGCGGAACCGGGACCCTCTATGGCTACACCTTC

D: -
V: TRBV6-4
J: TRBJ2-1
size: once
CDR3: CASSASGWHEQFF
DNA: TGTGCCAGCAGTGCCTCGGGGTGGCATGAGCAGTTCTTC

D: -
V: TRBV29-1
J: TRBJ2-7
size: -
CDR3: CSVDIWGGGNYYEQYF
DNA: TGCAGCGTTGATATATGGGGAGGGGGAAACTACTACGAGCAGTACTTC

D: -
V: TRBV29-1
J: TRBJ2-1
size: -
CDR3: CSGGGQNNNEQFF
DNA: TGCAGCGGAGGGGGGCAGAACAACAATGAGCAGTTCTTC

D: TRBD2
V: TRBV28
J: TRBJ2-5
size: -
CDR3: CASSLYSGEETQYF
DNA: TGTGCCAGCAGTTTATACAGCGGGGAAGAGACCCAGTACTTC

D: -
V: TRBV23-1
J: TRBJ1-5
size: -
CDR3: CARTLGNSNQPQHF
DNA: TGCGCCCGCACTCTGGGAAATAGCAATCAGCCCCAGCATTTT

D: -
V: TRBV27
J: TRBJ1-4
size: few
CDR3: CASSQIKGEKLFF
DNA: TGTGCCAGCAGCCAAATCAAGGGTGAAAAACTGTTTTTT

D: -
V: TRBV13
J: TRBJ2-5
size: few
CDR3: CASREGGETQYF
DNA: TGTGCCAGCAGAGAAGGGGGAGAGACCCAGTACTTC

D: -
V: TRBV29-1
J: TRBJ2-5
size: few
CDR3: CSAPRGAEETQYF
DNA: TGCAGCGCACCCCGAGGGGCTGAAGAGACCCAGTACTTC

D: -
V: TRBV29-1
J: TRBJ1-2
size: -
CDR3: CRVDSGPLYTF
DNA: TGCAGAGTTGATTCGGGACCTCTGTACACCTTC

D: -
V: TRBV2
J: TRBJ2-3
size: -
CDR3: CANRASTDTQYF
DNA: TGTGCCAACAGGGCTAGCACAGATACGCAGTATTTT

D: -
V: TRBV27
J: TRBJ2-1
size: -
CDR3: CASKDLNQYNEQFF
DNA: TGTGCCAGTAAGGACCTAAACCAATACAATGAGCAGTTCTTC

D: TRBD1
V: TRBV2
J: TRBJ2-7
size: -
CDR3: CASSASGGNEQYF
DNA: TGTGCCAGCAGCGCGTCAGGGGGCAATGAGCAGTACTTC

D: -
V: TRBV29-1
J: TRBJ2-3
size: -
CDR3: CSSWGLQYDTQYF
DNA: TGCAGCTCTTGGGGTCTACAGTACGATACGCAGTATTTT

D: -
V: TRBV6-5
J: TRBJ2-1
size: few
CDR3: CASSYRGYEQFF
DNA: TGTGCCAGCAGTTACAGGGGCTATGAGCAGTTCTTC

D: -
V: TRBV29-1
J: TRBJ2-5
size: -
CDR3: CSVSAVEGRETQYF
DNA: TGCAGCGTATCGGCCGTGGAGGGAAGAGAGACCCAGTACTTC

D: -
V: TRBV29-1
J: TRBJ1-1
size: -
CDR3: CSVVGTPEAFF
DNA: TGCAGCGTTGTTGGGACTCCTGAAGCTTTCTTT

D: -
V: TRBV29-1
J: TRBJ2-2
size: -
CDR3: CSVPSWSGSTTGELFF
DNA: TGCAGCGTGCCGTCCTGGAGCGGATCCACCACCGGGGAGCTGTTTTTT

D: -
V: TRBV7-3
J: TRBJ1-6
size: -
CDR3: CASSWGPNGSPLHF
DNA: TGTGCCAGCAGCTGGGGCCCCAACGGTTCACCCCTCCACTTT

D: -
V: TRBV30
J: TRBJ2-3
size: once
CDR3: CAWSANGWSDTQYF
DNA: TGTGCCTGGAGTGCCAACGGTTGGTCCGATACGCAGTATTTT

D: -
V: TRBV19
J: TRBJ1-5
size: few
CDR3: CASNEGDQPQHF
DNA: TGTGCCAGTAACGAAGGAGATCAGCCCCAGCATTTT

D: -
V: TRBV2
J: TRBJ2-3
size: -
CDR3: CASSEGGGTDTQYF
DNA: TGTGCCAGCAGTGAGGGCGGGGGCACAGATACGCAGTATTTT

D: -
V: TRBV20-1
J: TRBJ2-1
size: -
CDR3: CSARLNEQFF
DNA: TGCAGTGCTAGACTTAATGAGCAGTTCTTC

D: -
V: TRBV29-1
J: TRBJ2-5
size: -
CDR3: CSDTGIQETQYF
DNA: TGCAGCGACACAGGGATCCAAGAGACCCAGTACTTC

D: -
V: TRBV30
J: TRBJ1-1
size: -
CDR3: CAWSTGGTEAFF
DNA: TGTGCCTGGAGTACCGGCGGCACTGAAGCTTTCTTT

D: -
V: TRBV7-2
J: TRBJ2-5
size: once
CDR3: CASSLAGTGTQETQYF
DNA: TGTGCCAGCAGCCTAGCAGGTACCGGGACGCAAGAGACCCAGTACTTC

D: TRBD2
V: TRBV28
J: TRBJ2-1
size: few
CDR3: CASSLAGVNNEQFF
DNA: TGTGCCAGCAGTTTAGCGGGAGTCAACAATGAGCAGTTCTTC

D: TRBD1
V: TRBV7-2
J: TRBJ2-3
size: -
CDR3: CASSGRTGGEYF
DNA: TGTGCCAGCAGCGGACGGACAGGGGGCGAGTATTTT

D: -
V: TRBV27
J: TRBJ2-7
size: -
CDR3: CASSTSYEQYF
DNA: TGTGCCAGCAGTACCTCCTACGAGCAGTACTTC

D: -
V: TRBV25-1
J: TRBJ2-5
size: few
CDR3: CASSVDPAGETQYF
DNA: TGTGCCAGCAGCGTGGACCCGGCGGGAGAGACCCAGTACTTC

D: TRBD1
V: TRBV27
J: TRBJ2-1
size: -
CDR3: CASSFDRVGYNEQFF
DNA: TGTGCCAGCAGTTTCGACAGGGTAGGCTACAATGAGCAGTTCTTC

D: -
V: TRBV7-9
J: TRBJ1-2
size: -
CDR3: CASSSTGSYGYTF
DNA: TGTGCCAGCAGCAGCACAGGGTCCTATGGCTACACCTTC

D: -
V: TRBV27
J: TRBJ2-7
size: -
CDR3: CASSRGNEQYF
DNA: TGTGCCAGCAGTAGGGGGAACGAGCAGTACTTC

D: -
V: TRBV5-1
J: TRBJ1-1
size: -
CDR3: CASSFRTGTEAFF
DNA: TGCGCCAGCAGCTTCAGGACGGGGACTGAAGCTTTCTTT

D: -
V: TRBV30
J: TRBJ2-3
size: -
CDR3: CAWSVSGFTDTQYF
DNA: TGTGCCTGGAGTGTTTCGGGATTCACAGATACGCAGTATTTT

D: -
V: TRBV28
J: TRBJ2-7
size: few
CDR3: CASTPLELGYEQYF
DNA: TGTGCCAGCACGCCCTTGGAACTAGGATACGAGCAGTACTTC

D: -
V: TRBV30
J: TRBJ2-1
size: once
CDR3: CAWSVLAYNEQFF
DNA: TGTGCCTGGAGTGTTCTAGCCTACAATGAGCAGTTCTTC

D: -
V: TRBV6-1
J: TRBJ2-5
size: -
CDR3: CASSEAPVDGETQYF
DNA: TGTGCCAGCAGTGAAGCGCCCGTGGACGGAGAGACCCAGTACTTC

D: -
V: TRBV29-1
J: TRBJ2-1
size: -
CDR3: CSVIVPEQFF
DNA: TGCAGCGTTATAGTCCCTGAGCAGTTCTTC

D: -
V: TRBV29-1
J: TRBJ2-3
size: -
CDR3: CSGVADTQYF
DNA: TGCAGCGGGGTCGCGGATACGCAGTATTTT

D: -
V: TRBV14
J: TRBJ2-1
size: few
CDR3: CASSQDTNEQFF
DNA: TGTGCCAGCAGCCAAGATACCAATGAGCAGTTCTTC

D: -
V: TRBV9
J: TRBJ1-6
size: few
CDR3: CASSVSAAEGNSPLHF
DNA: TGTGCCAGCAGCGTCTCCGCGGCAGAAGGCAACTCACCCCTCCACTTT

D: TRBD1
V: TRBV7-9
J: TRBJ2-7
size: few
CDR3: CASSLAPDREQYF
DNA: TGTGCCAGCAGTCTCGCCCCGGACAGGGAGCAGTACTTC

D: TRBD2
V: TRBV15
J: TRBJ2-7
size: few
CDR3: CATSRESGGHEQYF
DNA: TGTGCCACCAGCAGAGAATCGGGGGGGCACGAGCAGTACTTC

D: TRBD1
V: TRBV30
J: TRBJ1-5
size: -
CDR3: CAWGTGTNQPQHF
DNA: TGTGCCTGGGGGACAGGGACGAATCAGCCCCAGCATTTT

D: -
V: TRBV29-1
J: TRBJ1-1
size: few
CDR3: CSAPFRSTTEAFF
DNA: TGCAGCGCTCCGTTCCGCTCGACCACTGAAGCTTTCTTT

D: -
V: TRBV28
J: TRBJ2-7
size: few
CDR3: CASSSRRETLVPSYEQYF
DNA: TGTGCCAGCAGTTCCCGACGAGAGACCCTTGTCCCCTCCTACGAGCAGTACTTC

D: -
V: TRBV11-2
J: TRBJ2-4
size: few
CDR3: CASSDRWDIQYF
DNA: TGTGCCAGCAGTGACCGGTGGGACATTCAGTACTTC

D: -
V: TRBV29-1
J: TRBJ2-1
size: few
CDR3: CSVVGGVYNEQFF
DNA: TGCAGCGTTGTAGGCGGGGTTTACAATGAGCAGTTCTTC

D: -
V: TRBV30
J: TRBJ2-5
size: -
CDR3: CAWSDPGLEETQYF
DNA: TGTGCCTGGAGTGACCCGGGACTGGAAGAGACCCAGTACTTC

D: -
V: TRBV13
J: TRBJ2-5
size: -
CDR3: CASSLGQAETQYF
DNA: TGTGCCAGCAGCTTAGGACAGGCGGAGACCCAGTACTTC